Listed below are T cell receptor beta chains from one sample, sequenced in a study of OX40 agonist ivuxolimab in advanced cancers. Libraries were prepared by immunoSEQ multiplex PCR; TCRdb keeps only in-frame clonotypes and omits some of them. The data show 25,000 to 30,000 clones, about nine tenths seen once. The sequenced sample was CD4+ or CD8+ T cells sorted from blood, obtained in a trial of the OX40 agonist ivuxolimab. These TCRs come from an adult with an advanced solid tumor such as melanoma, head and neck, liver or kidney cancer. CDR3s include the opening cysteine and the closing phenylalanine or tryptophan. A D gene is named only where the DNA matches it firmly. Only part of the rows carry a size: once, few, many, or a class if the clone is expanded.

d_call: NA; clone_size: once; j_call: TRBJ1-1; v_call: TRBV6-5; cdr3_nt: TGTGCCAGCGTACCGGGGGGGGGTATCACTGAAGCTTTCTTT; cdr3_aa: CASVPGGGITEAFF
d_call: NA; clone_size: NA; j_call: TRBJ1-2; v_call: TRBV7-9; cdr3_nt: TGTGCCAGCAGCTTAGCGGGAGGGGCGGTCTATGGCTACACCTTC; cdr3_aa: CASSLAGGAVYGYTF
d_call: NA; clone_size: NA; j_call: TRBJ2-7; v_call: TRBV7-9; cdr3_nt: TGTGCCAGCAGCTTAGAACAGGTCCCATACGAGCAGTACTTC; cdr3_aa: CASSLEQVPYEQYF
d_call: NA; clone_size: NA; j_call: TRBJ2-1; v_call: TRBV11-2; cdr3_nt: TGTGCCAGCAGCTTAGGACGGCAATTCTACAATGAGCAGTTCTTC; cdr3_aa: CASSLGRQFYNEQFF
d_call: NA; clone_size: NA; j_call: TRBJ1-1; v_call: TRBV28; cdr3_nt: TGTGCCAGCAGCGCTCTGGGGGGGGCAGGGAACACTGAAGCTTTCTTT; cdr3_aa: CASSALGGAGNTEAFF
d_call: NA; clone_size: NA; j_call: TRBJ1-1; v_call: TRBV19; cdr3_nt: TGTGCCAGTAACCCTAAGACCATGAACACTGAAGCTTTCTTT; cdr3_aa: CASNPKTMNTEAFF
d_call: NA; clone_size: NA; j_call: TRBJ1-1; v_call: TRBV4-3; cdr3_nt: TGCGCCAGCAGCCAAGAAACAAACACTGAAGCCTTCTTT; cdr3_aa: CASSQETNTEAFF
d_call: NA; clone_size: NA; j_call: TRBJ1-5; v_call: TRBV10-3; cdr3_nt: TGTGCCATCAGTGAGAGGGAAGGGGCAGGCGGCAATCAGCCCCAGCATTTT; cdr3_aa: CAISEREGAGGNQPQHF
d_call: TRBD1; clone_size: once; j_call: TRBJ1-3; v_call: TRBV5-5; cdr3_nt: TGTGCCAGCAGCTTGGGGACTGGACAGGGGCTCTCTGGAAACACCATATATTTT; cdr3_aa: CASSLGTGQGLSGNTIYF
d_call: TRBD2; clone_size: NA; j_call: TRBJ2-3; v_call: TRBV18; cdr3_nt: TGTGCCAGCTCACTCTACAAAGCGGGAGGCTACACAGATACGCAGTATTTT; cdr3_aa: CASSLYKAGGYTDTQYF
d_call: NA; clone_size: NA; j_call: TRBJ2-7; v_call: TRBV10-2; cdr3_nt: TGCGCCAGCAGTGAGGGGGGATATACCTACGAGCAGTACTTC; cdr3_aa: CASSEGGYTYEQYF
d_call: NA; clone_size: NA; j_call: TRBJ1-2; v_call: TRBV15; cdr3_nt: TGTGCCACCAGCGATGGGCGTAGGGATGGCTACACCTTC; cdr3_aa: CATSDGRRDGYTF
d_call: NA; clone_size: NA; j_call: TRBJ2-7; v_call: TRBV9; cdr3_nt: TGTGCCAGCAGCGCCGCTATCGGCGAGCAGTACTTC; cdr3_aa: CASSAAIGEQYF
d_call: NA; clone_size: NA; j_call: TRBJ1-1; v_call: TRBV7-9; cdr3_nt: TGTGCCAGCAGCTTATCGCGGGGGCCCGCAATGAACACTGAAGCTTTCTTT; cdr3_aa: CASSLSRGPAMNTEAFF
d_call: NA; clone_size: NA; j_call: TRBJ2-3; v_call: TRBV10-1; cdr3_nt: TGCGCCAGCAGTGAGTCAGTGGGAGCCGCAGATACGCAGTATTTT; cdr3_aa: CASSESVGAADTQYF
d_call: NA; clone_size: NA; j_call: TRBJ2-1; v_call: TRBV19; cdr3_nt: TGTGCCAGTAGTATATGGGACACCTACAATGAGCAGTTCTTC; cdr3_aa: CASSIWDTYNEQFF
d_call: TRBD1; clone_size: once; j_call: TRBJ1-1; v_call: TRBV15; cdr3_nt: TGTGCCACCAGCAGAGTCACAGGGGGATCGGGGACTGAAGCTTTCTTT; cdr3_aa: CATSRVTGGSGTEAFF
d_call: NA; clone_size: NA; j_call: TRBJ2-7; v_call: TRBV6-5; cdr3_nt: TGTGCCAGCAGTTATGGCAGGGGAACCTACGAGCAGTACTTC; cdr3_aa: CASSYGRGTYEQYF
d_call: TRBD2; clone_size: NA; j_call: TRBJ2-7; v_call: TRBV27; cdr3_nt: TGTGCCAGCAGTCTACTAGCGGAAAGCTACGAGCAGTACTTC; cdr3_aa: CASSLLAESYEQYF
d_call: TRBD1; clone_size: NA; j_call: TRBJ2-7; v_call: TRBV4-1; cdr3_nt: TGCGCCAGCAGCCAGGGCAGGGGGAGCTCCTACGAGCAGTACTTC; cdr3_aa: CASSQGRGSSYEQYF
d_call: NA; clone_size: NA; j_call: TRBJ2-7; v_call: TRBV2; cdr3_nt: TGTGCCAGCAGTGATGGAGGCAGGAGACTTACCTACGAGCAGTACTTC; cdr3_aa: CASSDGGRRLTYEQYF
d_call: TRBD2; clone_size: NA; j_call: TRBJ2-7; v_call: TRBV15; cdr3_nt: TGTGCCACCAGCAGAGATCGGGTTAGCGGGAGTGGTAGACAGTACTTC; cdr3_aa: CATSRDRVSGSGRQYF
d_call: TRBD1; clone_size: once; j_call: TRBJ2-7; v_call: TRBV9; cdr3_nt: TGTGCCAGCAGCGAAACCGGGACAGGGGTGAGCTACGAGCAGTACTTC; cdr3_aa: CASSETGTGVSYEQYF
d_call: TRBD1; clone_size: once; j_call: TRBJ2-6; v_call: TRBV7-9; cdr3_nt: TGTGCCAGTAGGACAGGGGGGCCTGGGGCCAACGTCCTGACTTTC; cdr3_aa: CASRTGGPGANVLTF
d_call: TRBD2; clone_size: NA; j_call: TRBJ2-1; v_call: TRBV27; cdr3_nt: TGTGCCAGCAGTCACGGGACTAGAGCCAATGAGCAGTTCTTC; cdr3_aa: CASSHGTRANEQFF
d_call: TRBD2; clone_size: NA; j_call: TRBJ2-7; v_call: TRBV7-8; cdr3_nt: TGTGCCAGCAGCTTATCAACAGCACTAGCGGGAGACTACGAGCAGTACTTC; cdr3_aa: CASSLSTALAGDYEQYF
d_call: TRBD2; clone_size: NA; j_call: TRBJ2-1; v_call: TRBV27; cdr3_nt: TGTGCCAGCAGTTTGGCGCTAGCGGGAGCCTACAATGAGCAGTTCTTC; cdr3_aa: CASSLALAGAYNEQFF
d_call: NA; clone_size: once; j_call: TRBJ1-1; v_call: TRBV7-9; cdr3_nt: TGTGCCAGCAGCCCCGTATATTTCATACAGGGGAACACTGAAGCTTTCTTT; cdr3_aa: CASSPVYFIQGNTEAFF
d_call: NA; clone_size: NA; j_call: TRBJ2-2; v_call: TRBV7-8; cdr3_nt: TGTGCCAGCAGCTTATGGGGGAGGACTGCCTACCTGAACACCGGGGAGCTGTTTTTT; cdr3_aa: CASSLWGRTAYLNTGELFF
d_call: TRBD2; clone_size: NA; j_call: TRBJ2-3; v_call: TRBV6-1; cdr3_nt: TGTGCCAGCAGTGAACTTAGGACTAGGGGTTCATTCACAGATACGCAGTATTTT; cdr3_aa: CASSELRTRGSFTDTQYF
d_call: NA; clone_size: NA; j_call: TRBJ2-3; v_call: TRBV4-1; cdr3_nt: TGCGCCAGCAGCCTTCGGGCGGGCACTAGCACAGATACGCAGTATTTT; cdr3_aa: CASSLRAGTSTDTQYF
d_call: NA; clone_size: NA; j_call: TRBJ2-2; v_call: TRBV13; cdr3_nt: TGTGCCAGCAGCCCCGTCCTGAGCGACAACACCGGGGAGCTGTTTTTT; cdr3_aa: CASSPVLSDNTGELFF
d_call: TRBD2; clone_size: NA; j_call: TRBJ2-3; v_call: TRBV27; cdr3_nt: TGTGCCAGCAGTTTATCTTTCGAGGCGGGAGAGGGCCCAGATACGCAGTATTTT; cdr3_aa: CASSLSFEAGEGPDTQYF
d_call: NA; clone_size: NA; j_call: TRBJ1-1; v_call: TRBV5-4; cdr3_nt: TGTGCCAGCAGCTTGGGGTTAGGCACTGAAGCTTTCTTT; cdr3_aa: CASSLGLGTEAFF
d_call: NA; clone_size: NA; j_call: TRBJ2-1; v_call: TRBV19; cdr3_nt: TGTGCCAGTAGTATACCCGGAAGCTCCTACAATGAGCAGTTCTTC; cdr3_aa: CASSIPGSSYNEQFF
d_call: TRBD2; clone_size: NA; j_call: TRBJ2-1; v_call: TRBV10-2; cdr3_nt: TGCGTCTCTGGGCTAGCGGGAGTCGATGAGCAGTTCTTC; cdr3_aa: CVSGLAGVDEQFF
d_call: NA; clone_size: NA; j_call: TRBJ2-7; v_call: TRBV27; cdr3_nt: TGTGCCAGCAGTTTTGGGGACGGAACCTACGAGCAGTACTTC; cdr3_aa: CASSFGDGTYEQYF
d_call: TRBD2; clone_size: NA; j_call: TRBJ2-5; v_call: TRBV11-2; cdr3_nt: TGTGCCAGCAGCCCCACGAGGCGGGAGGGAGAGACCCAGTACTTC; cdr3_aa: CASSPTRREGETQYF
d_call: TRBD1; clone_size: NA; j_call: TRBJ2-7; v_call: TRBV7-9; cdr3_nt: TGTGCCAGCAGCTTTCGGCGGGACAGGCTTACCTACGAGCAGTACTTC; cdr3_aa: CASSFRRDRLTYEQYF
d_call: NA; clone_size: NA; j_call: TRBJ1-1; v_call: TRBV7-9; cdr3_nt: TGTGCCAGCAGCTCGGGACCCACGAACACTGAAGCTTTCTTT; cdr3_aa: CASSSGPTNTEAFF
d_call: NA; clone_size: NA; j_call: TRBJ2-3; v_call: TRBV27; cdr3_nt: TGTGCCAGCAGTTGGCTAGGGGAAGATACGCAGTATTTT; cdr3_aa: CASSWLGEDTQYF
d_call: TRBD2; clone_size: NA; j_call: TRBJ2-7; v_call: TRBV6-6; cdr3_nt: TGTGCCAGCCGCCTAGCGGGAGCATCCGAGCAGTACTTC; cdr3_aa: CASRLAGASEQYF
d_call: NA; clone_size: NA; j_call: TRBJ1-2; v_call: TRBV7-9; cdr3_nt: TGTGCCAGCAGCCCCCCCGGACGGCTCTATGGCTACACCTTC; cdr3_aa: CASSPPGRLYGYTF
d_call: NA; clone_size: NA; j_call: TRBJ2-7; v_call: TRBV19; cdr3_nt: TGTGCCAGTAGTATTAGGGCGGACAGAATCTACGAGCAGTACTTC; cdr3_aa: CASSIRADRIYEQYF
d_call: TRBD1; clone_size: NA; j_call: TRBJ1-4; v_call: TRBV4-3; cdr3_nt: TGCGCCAGCAGCCAAGAAGACAGGGAGGACTACGAAAAACTGTTTTTT; cdr3_aa: CASSQEDREDYEKLFF
d_call: NA; clone_size: few; j_call: TRBJ1-2; v_call: TRBV28; cdr3_nt: TGTGCCAGCAGTCCACTAGGCGACGGGGCTGGCTACACCTTC; cdr3_aa: CASSPLGDGAGYTF
d_call: NA; clone_size: medium-sized; j_call: TRBJ2-5; v_call: TRBV21-1; cdr3_nt: TGTGCCAGCCGGCATGGTGAGACCCAGTACTTC; cdr3_aa: CASRHGETQYF
d_call: TRBD1; clone_size: NA; j_call: TRBJ2-7; v_call: TRBV18; cdr3_nt: TGTGCCAGCTCACCCCCAGGGGGCGGGAACGAGCAGTACTTC; cdr3_aa: CASSPPGGGNEQYF
d_call: NA; clone_size: NA; j_call: TRBJ2-1; v_call: TRBV11-2; cdr3_nt: TGTGCCAGCAGCCATGGGACTTTTTCTAGCTCCTACAATGAGCAGTTCTTC; cdr3_aa: CASSHGTFSSSYNEQFF
d_call: TRBD1; clone_size: NA; j_call: TRBJ2-7; v_call: TRBV6-6; cdr3_nt: TGTGCCAGCAGTCTAGACAGGGTCGACTCCTACGAGCAGTACTTC; cdr3_aa: CASSLDRVDSYEQYF
d_call: TRBD2; clone_size: NA; j_call: TRBJ2-7; v_call: TRBV6-5; cdr3_nt: TGTGCCAGCAGTTCTGTCCTTAGCGGGAGGCGGCACGAGCAGTACTTC; cdr3_aa: CASSSVLSGRRHEQYF
d_call: TRBD1; clone_size: NA; j_call: TRBJ2-5; v_call: TRBV7-8; cdr3_nt: TGTGCCAGCAGCTGGGGACAGCAAGAGACCCAGTACTTC; cdr3_aa: CASSWGQQETQYF
d_call: NA; clone_size: once; j_call: TRBJ1-1; v_call: TRBV27; cdr3_nt: TGTGCCAGCCGTGGAGGGTGGGAAGCTTTCTTT; cdr3_aa: CASRGGWEAFF
d_call: NA; clone_size: NA; j_call: TRBJ2-7; v_call: TRBV2; cdr3_nt: TGTGCCAGCAGTGGAATCAGGGAGCGGTACTTC; cdr3_aa: CASSGIRERYF
d_call: TRBD2; clone_size: NA; j_call: TRBJ2-2; v_call: TRBV11-2; cdr3_nt: TGTGCCAGCAGCTTACTAGCGGGAGTTGGTGGGGAGCTGTTTTTT; cdr3_aa: CASSLLAGVGGELFF
d_call: NA; clone_size: NA; j_call: TRBJ1-3; v_call: TRBV7-9; cdr3_nt: TGTGCCAGCAGCTTTGGTCAGGGGTTATTCACCATATATTTT; cdr3_aa: CASSFGQGLFTIYF
d_call: NA; clone_size: NA; j_call: TRBJ2-4; v_call: TRBV21-1; cdr3_nt: TGTGCCAGCAGCAAACGGGTCGGATGGCCCAAAAACATTCAGTACTTC; cdr3_aa: CASSKRVGWPKNIQYF
d_call: NA; clone_size: NA; j_call: TRBJ2-2; v_call: TRBV5-4; cdr3_nt: TGTGCCAGCCTAGGGGGCACCGGGGAGCTGTTTTTT; cdr3_aa: CASLGGTGELFF
d_call: NA; clone_size: NA; j_call: TRBJ2-7; v_call: TRBV11-3; cdr3_nt: TGTGCCAGCAGCCCTTCCCCGCTGGACTACGAGCAGTACTTC; cdr3_aa: CASSPSPLDYEQYF